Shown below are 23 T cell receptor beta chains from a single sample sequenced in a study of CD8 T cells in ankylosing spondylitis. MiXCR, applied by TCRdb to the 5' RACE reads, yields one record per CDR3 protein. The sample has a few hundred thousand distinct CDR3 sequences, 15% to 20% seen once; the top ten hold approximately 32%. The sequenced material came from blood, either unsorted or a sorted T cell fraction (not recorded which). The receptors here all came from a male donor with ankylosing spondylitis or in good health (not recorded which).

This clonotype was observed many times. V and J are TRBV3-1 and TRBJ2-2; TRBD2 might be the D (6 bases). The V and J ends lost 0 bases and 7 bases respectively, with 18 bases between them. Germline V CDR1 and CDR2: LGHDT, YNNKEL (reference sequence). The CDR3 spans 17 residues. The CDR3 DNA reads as TGTGCCAGCAGCCAAGACCCACCCGGGAGTTGGGGCGGGGAGCTGTTTTTT. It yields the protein CASSQDPPGSWGGELFF.

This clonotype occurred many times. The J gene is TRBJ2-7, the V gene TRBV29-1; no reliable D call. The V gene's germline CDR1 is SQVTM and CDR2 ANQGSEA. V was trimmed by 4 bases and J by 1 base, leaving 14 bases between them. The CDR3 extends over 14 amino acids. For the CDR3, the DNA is TGCAGCGTTGCACACGACCAACCTTCCTACGAGCAGTACTTC. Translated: CSVAHDQPSYEQYF.

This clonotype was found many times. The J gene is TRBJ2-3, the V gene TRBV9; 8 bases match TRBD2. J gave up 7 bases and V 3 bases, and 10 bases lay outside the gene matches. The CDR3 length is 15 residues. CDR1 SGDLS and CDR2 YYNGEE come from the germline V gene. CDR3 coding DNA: TGTGCCAGCAGCGGCGGACTAGCCAAGACCCATACGCAGTATTTT. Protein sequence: CASSGGLAKTHTQYF.

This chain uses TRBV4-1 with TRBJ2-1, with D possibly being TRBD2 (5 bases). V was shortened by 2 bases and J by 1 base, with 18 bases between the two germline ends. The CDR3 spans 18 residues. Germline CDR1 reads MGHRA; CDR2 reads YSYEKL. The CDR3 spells CASSQLGNGIRSYNEQFF. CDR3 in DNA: TGCGCCAGCAGCCAATTGGGTAACGGGATTAGGTCCTACAATGAGCAGTTCTTC.

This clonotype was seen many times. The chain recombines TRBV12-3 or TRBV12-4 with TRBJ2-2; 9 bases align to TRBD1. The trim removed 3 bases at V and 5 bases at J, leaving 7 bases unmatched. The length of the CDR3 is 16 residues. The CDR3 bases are TGTGCCAGCAGTTTTTTCGGGACAGGGCGTACCGGGGAGCTGTTTTTT. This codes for CASSFFGTGRTGELFF.

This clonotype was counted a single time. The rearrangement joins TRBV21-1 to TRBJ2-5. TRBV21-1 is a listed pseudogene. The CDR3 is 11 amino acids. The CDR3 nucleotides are TGTGCCAGCACTAGGATGGAGACCCAGTACTTC. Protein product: CASTRMETQYF.

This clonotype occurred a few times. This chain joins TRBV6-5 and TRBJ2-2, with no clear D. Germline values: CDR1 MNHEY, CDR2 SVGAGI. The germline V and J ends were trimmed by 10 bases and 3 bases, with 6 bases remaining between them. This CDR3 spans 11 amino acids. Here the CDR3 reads CATTYTGELFF. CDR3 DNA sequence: TGTGCCACCACTTACACCGGGGAGCTGTTTTTT.

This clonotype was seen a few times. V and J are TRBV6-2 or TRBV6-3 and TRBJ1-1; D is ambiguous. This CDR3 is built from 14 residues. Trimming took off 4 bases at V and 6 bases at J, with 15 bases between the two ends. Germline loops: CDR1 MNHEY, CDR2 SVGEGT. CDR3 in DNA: TGTGCCAGCAGTTCACGCCGCACAATTTCTGAAGCTTTCTTT. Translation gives CASSSRRTISEAFF.

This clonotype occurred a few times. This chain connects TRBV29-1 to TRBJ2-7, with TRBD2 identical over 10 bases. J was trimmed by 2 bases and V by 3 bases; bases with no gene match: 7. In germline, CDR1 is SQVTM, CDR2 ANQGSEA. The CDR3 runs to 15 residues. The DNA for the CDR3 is TGCAGCGTTGACGCCGGGACTAGCGAGACCTACGAGCAGTACTTC. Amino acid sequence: CSVDAGTSETYEQYF.

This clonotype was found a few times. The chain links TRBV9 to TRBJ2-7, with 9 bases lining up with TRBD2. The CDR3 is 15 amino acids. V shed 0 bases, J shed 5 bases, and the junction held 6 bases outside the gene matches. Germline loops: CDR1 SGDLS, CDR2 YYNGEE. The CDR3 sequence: CASSVAAGGPHEQYF. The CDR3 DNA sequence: TGTGCCAGCAGCGTAGCGGCGGGAGGGCCCCACGAGCAGTACTTC.

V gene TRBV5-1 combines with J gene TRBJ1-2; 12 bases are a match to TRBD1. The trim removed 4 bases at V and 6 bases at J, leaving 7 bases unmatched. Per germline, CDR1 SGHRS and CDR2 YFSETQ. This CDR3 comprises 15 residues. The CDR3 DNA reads TGCGCCAGCAGCCAAACCCGGGACAGGGGGCATGGCTACACCTTC. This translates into CASSQTRDRGHGYTF. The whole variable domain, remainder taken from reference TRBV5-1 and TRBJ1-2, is KAGVTQTPRYLIKTRGQQVTLSCSPISGHRSVSWYQQTPGQGLQFLFEYFSETQRNKGNFPGRFSGRQFSNSRSEMNVSTLELGDSALYLCASSQTRDRGHGYTFGSGTRLTVV.

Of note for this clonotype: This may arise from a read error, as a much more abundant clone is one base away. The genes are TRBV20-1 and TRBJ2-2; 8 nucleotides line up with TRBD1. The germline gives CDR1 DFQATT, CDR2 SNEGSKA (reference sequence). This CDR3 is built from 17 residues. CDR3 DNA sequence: TGCTGTGCTAGAGAGCCGGACAGGGCGACGAACACCGGGGAGCTGTTTTTT. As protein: CCAREPDRATNTGELFF.

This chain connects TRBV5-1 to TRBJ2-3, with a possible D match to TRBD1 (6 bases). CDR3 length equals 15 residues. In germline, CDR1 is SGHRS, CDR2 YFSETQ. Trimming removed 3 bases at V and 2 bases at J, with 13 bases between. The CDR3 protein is CASSSWTALTDTQYF. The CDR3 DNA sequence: TGCGCCAGCAGCTCCTGGACAGCTCTCACAGATACGCAGTATTTT.

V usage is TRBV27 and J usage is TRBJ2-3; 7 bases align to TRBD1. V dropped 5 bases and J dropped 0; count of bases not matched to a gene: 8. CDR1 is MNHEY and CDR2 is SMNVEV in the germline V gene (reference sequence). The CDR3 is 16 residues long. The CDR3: CASSPRTGPSTDTQYF. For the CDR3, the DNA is TGTGCCAGCAGTCCCCGGACAGGCCCCAGCACAGATACGCAGTATTTT.

CDR3 sequence: CASSLGSGAKEFF. The CDR3 nucleotides read TGTGCCAGCAGCTTAGGGTCGGGGGCCAAGGAGTTCTTC. The chain carries TRBV7-2 and TRBJ2-1; D may correspond to TRBD1 or TRBD2 (6 bases each). The germline V gene encodes CDR1 SGHTA and CDR2 FQGNSA. With 1 base removed from V and 14 bases from J, the gap between germline ends came to 15 bases. The CDR3 runs 13 residues.

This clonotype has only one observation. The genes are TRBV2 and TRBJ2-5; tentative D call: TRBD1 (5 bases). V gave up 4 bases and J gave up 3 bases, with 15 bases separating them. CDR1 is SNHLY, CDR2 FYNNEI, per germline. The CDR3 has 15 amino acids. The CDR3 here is CASSVTFTGEETQYF. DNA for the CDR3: TGTGCCAGCAGTGTAACCTTTACAGGAGAAGAGACCCAGTACTTC.

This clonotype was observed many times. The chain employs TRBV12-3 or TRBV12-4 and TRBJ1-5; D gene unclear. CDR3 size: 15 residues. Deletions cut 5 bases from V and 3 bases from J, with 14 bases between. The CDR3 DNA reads TGTGCCAGCAGTAGGATGGGCCCCCACAATCAGCCCCAGCATTTT. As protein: CASSRMGPHNQPQHF.

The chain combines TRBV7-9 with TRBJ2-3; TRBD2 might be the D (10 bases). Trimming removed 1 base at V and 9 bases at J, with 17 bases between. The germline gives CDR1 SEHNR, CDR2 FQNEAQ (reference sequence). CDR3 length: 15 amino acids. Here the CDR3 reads CASSLEGQGLATQYF. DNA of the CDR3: TGTGCCAGCAGCTTAGAGGGACAGGGACTAGCGACGCAGTATTTT.

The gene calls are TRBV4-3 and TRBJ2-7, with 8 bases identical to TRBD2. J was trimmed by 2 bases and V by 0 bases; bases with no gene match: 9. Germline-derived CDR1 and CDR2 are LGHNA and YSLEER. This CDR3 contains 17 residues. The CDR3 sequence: CASSQDVQREFPYEQYF. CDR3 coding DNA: TGCGCCAGCAGCCAAGATGTACAGCGGGAGTTTCCCTACGAGCAGTACTTC.

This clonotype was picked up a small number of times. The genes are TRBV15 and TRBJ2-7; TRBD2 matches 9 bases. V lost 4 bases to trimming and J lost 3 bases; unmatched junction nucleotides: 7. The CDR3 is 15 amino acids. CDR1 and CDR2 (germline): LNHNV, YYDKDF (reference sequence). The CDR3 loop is CATSTRRGRVYEQYF. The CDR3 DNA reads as TGTGCCACCAGCACCCGGCGCGGGAGGGTCTACGAGCAGTACTTC. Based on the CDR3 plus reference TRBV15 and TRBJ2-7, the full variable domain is DAMVIQNPRYQVTQFGKPVTLSCSQTLNHNVMYWYQQKSSQAPKLLFHYYDKDFNNEADTPDNFQSRRPNTSFCFLDIRSPGLGDTAMYLCATSTRRGRVYEQYFGPGTRLTVT.

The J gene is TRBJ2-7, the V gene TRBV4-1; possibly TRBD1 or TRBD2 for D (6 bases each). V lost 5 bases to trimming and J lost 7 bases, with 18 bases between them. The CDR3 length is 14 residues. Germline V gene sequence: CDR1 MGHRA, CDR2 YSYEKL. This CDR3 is CASSKGPGAEEQYF. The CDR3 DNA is TGCGCCAGCAGCAAGGGGCCGGGGGCTGAGGAGCAGTACTTC.

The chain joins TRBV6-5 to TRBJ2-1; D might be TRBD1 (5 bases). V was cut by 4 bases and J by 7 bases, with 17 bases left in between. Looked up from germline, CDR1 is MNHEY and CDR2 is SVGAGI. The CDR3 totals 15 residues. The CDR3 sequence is CASSLVLGAANEQFF. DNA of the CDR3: TGTGCCAGCAGTTTGGTGCTAGGGGCCGCGAATGAGCAGTTCTTC.

This CDR3 reads CASSPTAGLAGLYEQYF. CDR3 DNA sequence: TGTGCCAGCAGCCCGACAGCGGGACTAGCGGGACTCTACGAGCAGTACTTC. The V call is TRBV7-8, the J call TRBJ2-7, with TRBD2 matching 13 bases. The CDR3 contains 17 residues. The ends lost 5 bases at V and 3 bases at J; junction bases unmatched: 10. CDR1 and CDR2 from the germline V gene are SGHVS and FQNEAQ.